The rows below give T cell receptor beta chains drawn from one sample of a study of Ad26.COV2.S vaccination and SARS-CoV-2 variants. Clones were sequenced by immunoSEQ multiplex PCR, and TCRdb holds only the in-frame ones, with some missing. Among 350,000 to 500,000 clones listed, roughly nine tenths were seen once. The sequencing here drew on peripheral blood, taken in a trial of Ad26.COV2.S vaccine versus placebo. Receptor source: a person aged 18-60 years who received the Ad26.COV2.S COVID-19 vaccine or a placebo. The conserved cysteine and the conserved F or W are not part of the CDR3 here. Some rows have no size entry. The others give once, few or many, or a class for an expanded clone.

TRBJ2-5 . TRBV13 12 ASSLRVLQETQY
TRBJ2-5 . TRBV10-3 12 AISAQGIGETQY
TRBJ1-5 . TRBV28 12 ASSWGVGYQPQH
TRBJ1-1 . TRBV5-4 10 ASSPLKEKAF
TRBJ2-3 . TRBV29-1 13 SAGPWPTGPDTQY
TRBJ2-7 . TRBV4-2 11 ASSQDPEGEQY
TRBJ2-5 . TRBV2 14 ASSEAGASEGETQY
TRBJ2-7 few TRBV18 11 ASSSAGPNEQY
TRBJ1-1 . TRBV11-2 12 ASSLWGVDTEAF
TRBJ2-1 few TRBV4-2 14 ASSLTGTGYNNEQF
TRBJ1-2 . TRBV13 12 ASSLDRSNYGYT
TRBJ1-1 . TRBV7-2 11 ASSLKHLTEAF
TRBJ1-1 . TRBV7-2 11 ASSPRGGLEAF
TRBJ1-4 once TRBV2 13 ASSEYGTANEKLF
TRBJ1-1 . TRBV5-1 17 ASSLATGGARGMNTEAF
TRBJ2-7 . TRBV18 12 ASSTRDIGNEQY
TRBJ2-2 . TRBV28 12 ASSLVVWAGELF
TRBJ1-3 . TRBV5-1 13 ASSLNANSGNTIY
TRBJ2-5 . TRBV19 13 ASSWGTSGQETQY
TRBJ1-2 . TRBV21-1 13 ASSKAGDLGYGYT
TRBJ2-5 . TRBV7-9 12 ASSLAQPQETQY
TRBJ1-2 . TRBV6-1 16 ASSGEAGQGPSSLGYT
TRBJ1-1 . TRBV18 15 ASSPRQGATSNTEAF
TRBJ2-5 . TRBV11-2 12 ASSNPGGPETQY
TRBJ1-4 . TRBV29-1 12 SAGFRDSVWGLF
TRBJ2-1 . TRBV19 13 ASSILAVSYNEQF
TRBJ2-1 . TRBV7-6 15 ASSTDWGQGGYNEQF
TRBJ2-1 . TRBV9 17 ASSFSTSGRTTHYNEQF
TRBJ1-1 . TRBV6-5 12 ASSLPGGHTEAF
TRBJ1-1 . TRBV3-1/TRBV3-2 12 ASSHAYMNTEAF
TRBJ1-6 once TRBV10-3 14 ATPGPTGGINSPLH
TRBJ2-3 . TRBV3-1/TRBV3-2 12 ASIDRGYTDTQY
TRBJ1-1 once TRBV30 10 ALGQKNTEAF